This T cell receptor (beta chain) was profiled in a study of cytomegalovirus exposure and HLA in healthy donors. Study-wide points: A later analysis linked 16,951 TCR beta sequences to HLA alleles at 0.05 false discovery rate. As confirmed in vitro, a few CMV-associated chains were specific for CMV antigens. Rarity held for most TCR sequences, but there were some public TCRs that occurred in many donors.

The study ran its PCR with 60 Vbeta and 13 Jbeta primers. Assay: immunoSEQ multiplex PCR; the TCRdb copy retains only in-frame clones and omits some. The repertoire includes over 150,000 clones, roughly three quarters of them detected once, and 1.6% sits in the top ten. On this clone: What it binds is not known.

This clonotype was sampled from a woman younger than 30 in good health and CMV-seronegative. The sample was PBMCs.

The CDR3: CASSVPYEQYF. DNA of the CDR3: TGTGCCAGCTCAGTCCCGTACGAGCAGTACTTC. V gene TRBV28 combines with J gene TRBJ2-7; D gene unclear. V was shortened by 8 bases and J by 4 bases, with 9 bases between the two germline ends. Per the germline V gene, CDR1 is MDHEN and CDR2 is SYDVKM. This CDR3 is 11 amino acids long. The complete variable domain, with remaining parts taken from reference TRBV28 and TRBJ2-7, reads DVKVTQSSRYLVKRTGEKVFLECVQDMDHENMFWYRQDPGLGLRLIYFSYDVKMKEKGDIPEGYSVSREKKERFSLILESASTNQTSMYLCASSVPYEQYFGPGTRLTVT.